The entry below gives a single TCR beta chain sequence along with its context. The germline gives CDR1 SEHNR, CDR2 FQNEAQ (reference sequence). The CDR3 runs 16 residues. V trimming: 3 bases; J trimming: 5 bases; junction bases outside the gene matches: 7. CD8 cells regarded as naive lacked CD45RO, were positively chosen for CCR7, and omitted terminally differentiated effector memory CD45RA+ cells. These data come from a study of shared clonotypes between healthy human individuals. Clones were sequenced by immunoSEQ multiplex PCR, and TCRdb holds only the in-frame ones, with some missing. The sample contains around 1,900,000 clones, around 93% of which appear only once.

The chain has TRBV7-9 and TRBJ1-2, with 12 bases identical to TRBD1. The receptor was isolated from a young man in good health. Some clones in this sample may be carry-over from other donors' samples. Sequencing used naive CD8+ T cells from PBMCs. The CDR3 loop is CASSFGRDRGQYGYTF. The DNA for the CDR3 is TGTGCCAGCAGCTTTGGGAGGGACAGGGGGCAATATGGCTACACCTTC.